This TCR beta chain stems from a study of pediatric ulcerative colitis. Study overall: Seven patients showed pancolitis and two showed left-sided colitis. Study results and limitations: Blood-rectal clonal overlap within each person was significantly higher in ulcerative colitis patients than controls. Clonal expansions reduced rectal repertoire diversity in acute severe colitis. A couple of rectal clonotypes were found only in ulcerative colitis patients, all of them.

Trimming took off 0 bases at V and 3 bases at J, with 10 bases between the two ends. The germline V gene has CDR1 SGHNT and CDR2 YYREEE (reference sequence). The CDR3 covers 15 residues. The protocol was immunoSEQ multiplex PCR, while the TCRdb copy is restricted to in-frame clones and leaves out a portion. Of some 43,000 clones detected, about 79% appear once; the ten largest clones hold roughly 3.4%. A remark on this clone: Its target is unknown.

One to two pinch biopsies were taken from the rectum during colonoscopy. The clonotype was recovered from a girl aged 5 to 17 with moderate ulcerative colitis. This chain joins TRBV5-4 and TRBJ2-1; D not certain. The material sequenced was gut tissue. CDR3 DNA sequence: TGTGCCAGCAGCTTGGGCCTAGATCTCTACAATGAGCAGTTCTTC. Translated: CASSLGLDLYNEQFF. Full variable domain (missing parts from reference TRBV5-4 and TRBJ2-1): ETGVTQSPTHLIKTRGQQVTLRCSSQSGHNTVSWYQQALGQGPQFIFQYYREEENGRGNFPPRFSGLQFPNYSSELNVNALELDDSALYLCASSLGLDLYNEQFFGPGTRLTVL.